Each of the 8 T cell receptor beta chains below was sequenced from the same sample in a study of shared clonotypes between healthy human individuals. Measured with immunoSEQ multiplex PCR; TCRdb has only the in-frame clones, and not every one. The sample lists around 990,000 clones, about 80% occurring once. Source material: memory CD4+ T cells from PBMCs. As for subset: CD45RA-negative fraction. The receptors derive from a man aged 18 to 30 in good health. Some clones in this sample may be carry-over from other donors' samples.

The CDR3 is CASSSREGSIQYF. CDR3 in DNA: TGTGCCAGCAGCTCGCGGGAGGGGAGCATTCAGTACTTC. V gene TRBV7-3 combines with J gene TRBJ2-4; 9 nucleotides agree with TRBD2. CDR1 is SGHTA and CDR2 is FQGTGA in the germline V gene. This CDR3 has 13 residues. Germline trimming cut 4 bases from V and 9 bases from J; bases unmatched to any gene: 4.

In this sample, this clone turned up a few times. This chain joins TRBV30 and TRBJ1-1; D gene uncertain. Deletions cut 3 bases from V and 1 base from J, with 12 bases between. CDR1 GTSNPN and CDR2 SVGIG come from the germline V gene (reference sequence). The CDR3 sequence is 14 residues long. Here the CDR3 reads CAWSDLQPNTEAFF. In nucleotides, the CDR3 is TGTGCCTGGAGCGATTTACAGCCGAACACTGAAGCTTTCTTT.

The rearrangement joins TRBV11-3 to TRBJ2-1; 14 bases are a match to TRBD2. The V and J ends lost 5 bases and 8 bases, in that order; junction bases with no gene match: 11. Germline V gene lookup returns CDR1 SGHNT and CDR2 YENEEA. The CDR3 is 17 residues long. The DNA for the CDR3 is TGTGCCAGCAGCCAGGGGACTAGCGGGAGCGGTAGGGATGAGCAGTTCTTC. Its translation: CASSQGTSGSGRDEQFF.

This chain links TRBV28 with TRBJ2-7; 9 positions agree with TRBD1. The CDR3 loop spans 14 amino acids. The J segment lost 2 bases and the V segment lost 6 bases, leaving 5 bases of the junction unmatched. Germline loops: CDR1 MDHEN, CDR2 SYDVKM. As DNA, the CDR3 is TGTGCCAGCAGGACCGGGACAGGGCCCTACGAGCAGTACTTC. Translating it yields CASRTGTGPYEQYF.

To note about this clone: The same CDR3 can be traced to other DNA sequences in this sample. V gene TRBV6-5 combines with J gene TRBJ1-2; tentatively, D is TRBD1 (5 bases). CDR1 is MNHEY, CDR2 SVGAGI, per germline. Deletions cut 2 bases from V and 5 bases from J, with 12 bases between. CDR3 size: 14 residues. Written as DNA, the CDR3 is TGTGCCAGCAGTTACCTGGGACCGAATTATGGCTACACCTTC. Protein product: CASSYLGPNYGYTF.

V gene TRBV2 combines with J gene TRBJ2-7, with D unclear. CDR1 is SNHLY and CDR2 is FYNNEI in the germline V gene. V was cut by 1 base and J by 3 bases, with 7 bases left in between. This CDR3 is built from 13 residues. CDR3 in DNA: TGTGCCAGCAGTGAAGAACGGCTCTACGAGCAGTACTTC. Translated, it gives CASSEERLYEQYF.

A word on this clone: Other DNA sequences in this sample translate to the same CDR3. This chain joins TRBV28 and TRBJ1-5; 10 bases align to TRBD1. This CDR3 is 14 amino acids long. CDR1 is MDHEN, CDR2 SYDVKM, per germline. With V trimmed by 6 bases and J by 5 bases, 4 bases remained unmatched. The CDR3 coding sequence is TGTGCCAGCAGCCCAGGACAGGGGGATCAGCCCCAGCATTTT. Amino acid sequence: CASSPGQGDQPQHF.

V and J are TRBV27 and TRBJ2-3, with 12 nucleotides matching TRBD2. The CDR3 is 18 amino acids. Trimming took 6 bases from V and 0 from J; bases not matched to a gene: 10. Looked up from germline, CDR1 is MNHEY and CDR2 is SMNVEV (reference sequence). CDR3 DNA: TGTGCCAGCAGCGGCGGGACTAGCGGGTTCCGCAGCACAGATACGCAGTATTTT. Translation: CASSGGTSGFRSTDTQYF.